The source of this TCR beta chain is a study of blood T cell repertoires in COVID-19. The authors' processing: Counts of nucleated cells, estimated from reference gene primer amplification, were obtained. Clones were read by immunoSEQ multiplex PCR, and TCRdb kept only the in-frame ones, dropping some. The D gene and trimming were derived from the DNA, and the V and J assignments and clone size from that table. This sample has over 150,000 clones, with around 80% found just once. It was during active infection that Seattle patients were enrolled and then longitudinally followed. Sequenced sample: peripheral blood. The origin of this receptor is a woman aged 40 to 50 with COVID-19, enrolled during active disease.

The CDR3 DNA sequence: TGTGCCAGCAGCCAAGTCGGGAGATACGAGCAGTACTTC. Translating it yields CASSQVGRYEQYF. This rearrangement joins TRBV14 to TRBJ2-7, with D tentatively TRBD2 (6 bases). The CDR3 contains 13 residues. The germline V gene encodes CDR1 SGHDN and CDR2 FVKESK. V was trimmed by 1 base and J by 4 bases, leaving 8 bases between them.